In this sample, the clone carrying this T cell receptor (beta chain) turned up many times. Germline V gene lookup returns CDR1 MGHRA and CDR2 YSYEKL. Unmatched junction bases numbered 7, after V lost 0 bases and J lost 5 bases. CDR3 length: 16 residues. Unique molecular identifiers featured in how the TCRbeta library was prepared. TCRdb passed the PCR reads through MiXCR, listing each CDR3 protein once. This table holds some 190,000 distinct CDR3 sequences, around 10% found once. This sample stems from a study of T-cell reconstitution after alpha-beta-depleted transplantation in children. The chain carries TRBV4-1 and TRBJ2-1; 7 bases line up with TRBD2. The sequence was obtained from a boy aged 2 to 9 with acute myeloid leukemia, due to receive a stem cell transplant. The specimen was PBMCs, collected before TCRalphabeta/CD19-depleted stem cell transplant. The CDR3 loop is CASSQDLGGTNNEQFF. CDR3 bases: TGCGCCAGCAGCCAAGATTTGGGGGGGACCAACAATGAGCAGTTCTTC.